These 23 T cell receptor beta chains share one sample of origin, sequenced in a study of T-cell memory formation after mild COVID-19. TCRdb reprocessed the 5' RACE reads with MiXCR, giving one entry per CDR3 protein. The sample has around 250,000 distinct CDR3 sequences; 15% to 20% are singletons. The sample was PBMCs or a T cell subset sorted from them (not recorded which). The receptors were sampled from a man aged 18 to 35 who had mild COVID-19 (a few samples of this study predate the infection). Cell type and time point are not known.

V is TRBV7-6 and J is TRBJ2-3; D is possibly TRBD1 (6 bases). The CDR3 contains 17 residues. Germline values: CDR1 SGHVS, CDR2 FNYEAQ. V lost 2 bases to trimming and J lost 0 bases, with 15 bases between them. The CDR3, as DNA: TGTGCCAGCAGCTTATATCGGGACAAGACTAGCACAGATACGCAGTATTTT. This encodes CASSLYRDKTSTDTQYF.

The genes are TRBV9 and TRBJ1-3; D gene uncertain. This CDR3 comprises 14 residues. Germline loops: CDR1 SGDLS, CDR2 YYNGEE. The germline V and J ends were trimmed by 4 bases and 0 bases, with 8 bases remaining between them. CDR3 sequence: CASSFELSGNTIYF. The CDR3 DNA sequence: TGTGCCAGCAGCTTCGAACTCTCTGGAAACACCATATATTTT.

The CDR3 sequence: CAWSRGISNEQFF. CDR3 bases: TGTGCCTGGAGTCGGGGCATCTCCAATGAGCAGTTCTTC. The chain uses TRBV30 and TRBJ2-1; D could derive from TRBD1 or TRBD2 (5 bases each). Germline V gene lookup returns CDR1 GTSNPN and CDR2 SVGIG (reference sequence). CDR3 length: 13 residues. V lost 2 bases and J 6 bases, leaving 11 bases between the germline ends.

V gene TRBV28 combines with J gene TRBJ1-3; no firm D call. This CDR3 is built from 15 residues. Trimming stripped 6 bases from V and 0 bases from J, with 12 bases between. The germline V gene encodes CDR1 MDHEN and CDR2 SYDVKM. The CDR3 sequence: CASSPLPDSGNTIYF. The CDR3 DNA follows: TGTGCCAGCAGCCCTCTGCCCGACTCTGGAAACACCATATATTTT.

This clonotype occurred a few times. The genes are TRBV5-1 and TRBJ2-7; 7 positions agree with TRBD1. Germline trimming cut 4 bases from V and 6 bases from J; bases unmatched to any gene: 10. Germline assignment: CDR1 SGHRS and CDR2 YFSETQ. There are 14 residues in the CDR3. CDR3 region: CASSSYRGDIEQYV. The CDR3 DNA reads as TGCGCCAGCAGCAGCTACAGGGGTGACATCGAGCAGTACGTC.

This sequence joins TRBV6-6 and TRBJ1-2; a weak D match, TRBD1 (5 bases). V lost 0 bases and J lost 2, with 10 bases in between. The CDR3 is 15 residues long. From germline, CDR1 is MNHNY and CDR2 SVGAGI (reference sequence). As DNA, the CDR3 is TGTGCCAGCAGTTACTCAAACCGGGACAACTATGGCTACACCTTC. Residues: CASSYSNRDNYGYTF.

The V and J genes are TRBV29-1 and TRBJ2-3; unclear D gene. Trimming stripped 3 bases from V and 3 bases from J, with 10 bases between. The CDR3 extends over 13 amino acids. The V gene's germline CDR1 is SQVTM and CDR2 ANQGSEA. The CDR3 protein is CSVEGIFTDTQYF. The CDR3 nucleotides read TGCAGCGTTGAGGGGATTTTTACAGATACGCAGTATTTT.

This clonotype was observed a handful of times. The rearrangement joins TRBV7-9 to TRBJ2-5; D may be TRBD2 (5 bases). Germline lookup yields CDR1 SEHNR and CDR2 FQNEAQ (reference sequence). The ends were cut back, 8 bases at V and 3 bases at J, with 16 bases in the middle. This CDR3 comprises 14 residues. The CDR3 DNA reads TGTGCCAGCGAATTGCCCGGGAAAAAAGAGACCCAGTACTTC. Protein product: CASELPGKKETQYF.

This chain links TRBV20-1 with TRBJ2-3; 7 positions agree with TRBD1. The CDR3 runs to 15 residues. Trimming took 3 bases from V and 4 from J; bases not matched to a gene: 10. CDR1 and CDR2 (germline): DFQATT, SNEGSKA (reference sequence). The CDR3 loop reads CSASRGRQGADTQYF. CDR3 in DNA: TGCAGTGCTAGCAGGGGCCGACAGGGCGCAGATACGCAGTATTTT.

The chain employs TRBV11-2 and TRBJ2-1, with 10 nucleotides matching TRBD1. Germline trimming cut 4 bases from V and 8 bases from J; bases unmatched to any gene: 11. CDR3 length: 16 residues. Germline CDR1 SGHAT, CDR2 FQNNGV. CDR3: CASSSRSDRGNDEQFF. Written as DNA, the CDR3 is TGTGCCAGCAGCTCCAGATCGGACAGGGGGAACGATGAGCAGTTCTTC.

This sequence joins TRBV6-2 or TRBV6-3 and TRBJ2-2; D unresolved. This CDR3 is 14 amino acids long. Germline V CDR1 and CDR2: MNHEY, SVGEGT. V lost 0 bases and J 4 bases, leaving 6 bases between the germline ends. The CDR3 DNA sequence: TGTGCCAGCAGTTACTCCCACCCCACCGGGGAGCTGTTTTTT. Encoded protein: CASSYSHPTGELFF.

The chain has TRBV3-1 and TRBJ2-7, with 10 bases aligning to TRBD1. V was clipped by 1 base and J by 4 bases; unmatched bases: 7. This CDR3 is 16 amino acids long. In germline, CDR1 is LGHDT, CDR2 YNNKEL (reference sequence). The CDR3 region is CASSQAGQGKWYEQYF. CDR3 bases: TGTGCCAGCAGCCAAGCGGGACAGGGGAAGTGGTACGAGCAGTACTTC.

The chain recombines TRBV4-3 with TRBJ1-2; no definite D call. Per germline, CDR1 LGHNA and CDR2 YSLEER. The CDR3 consists of 15 residues. Trimming left V 0 bases short and J 3 bases short, with 11 bases between. CDR3 in amino acids: CASSQDYSRHYGYTF. The CDR3 bases are TGCGCCAGCAGCCAAGATTATAGCAGGCACTATGGCTACACCTTC.

The table lists this clonotype with a few counts. This sequence joins TRBV29-1 and TRBJ2-7, with D uncertain. Trimming stripped 0 bases from V and 9 bases from J, with 18 bases between. Germline CDR1 reads SQVTM; CDR2 reads ANQGSEA. The length of the CDR3 is 14 residues. CDR3 amino acids: CSVEDLGLNVGQYF. Here the CDR3 DNA reads TGCAGCGTTGAAGATTTGGGTCTGAATGTAGGGCAGTACTTC.

This clonotype turned up a few times. The genes are TRBV9 and TRBJ1-2, with D hard to call. Trimming pared 2 bases from V and 4 bases from J, leaving 15 bases between. The CDR3 loop spans 15 amino acids. CDR1 is SGDLS and CDR2 is YYNGEE in the germline V gene. CDR3 residues: CASSVGSRSGYGYTF. DNA for the CDR3: TGTGCCAGCAGCGTCGGATCAAGGTCTGGCTATGGCTACACCTTC. The variable domain in full, with the rest retrieved from reference TRBV9 and TRBJ1-2, is DSGVTQTPKHLITATGQRVTLRCSPRSGDLSVYWYQQSLDQGLQFLIQYYNGEERAKGNILERFSAQQFPDLHSELNLSSLELGDSALYFCASSVGSRSGYGYTFGSGTRLTVV.

This clonotype was detected many times. The gene calls are TRBV18 and TRBJ2-3; D not resolved. The V end lost 2 bases, the J end lost 0 bases, and 3 bases lay between the germline ends. Germline assignment: CDR1 KGHSH and CDR2 LQKENI. This CDR3 region has 13 residues. CDR3 sequence reads: CASSPKSTDTQYF. Here the CDR3 DNA reads TGTGCCAGCTCACCAAAGAGCACAGATACGCAGTATTTT.

This clonotype appeared a few times. This sequence joins TRBV5-5 and TRBJ1-2; a possible D gene is TRBD1 (6 bases). The germline V gene encodes CDR1 SGHKS and CDR2 YYEKEE (reference sequence). Trimming left V 6 bases short and J 6 bases short, with 15 bases between. CDR3 size: 13 residues. The DNA for the CDR3 is TGTGCCAGCACCGGAGGGGGGGTGGATGGCTACACCTTC. Its translation is CASTGGGVDGYTF.

This clonotype came up many times. J is TRBJ2-7 and V is TRBV7-3; D is ambiguous. V lost 6 bases and J 0 bases, leaving 12 bases between the germline ends. The CDR3 length is 14 residues. From germline, CDR1 is SGHTA and CDR2 FQGTGA. The CDR3 sequence: CASSPGSNSYEQYF. The CDR3 DNA reads as TGTGCCAGCAGTCCCGGGTCTAACTCCTACGAGCAGTACTTC.

V usage is TRBV7-9 and J usage is TRBJ2-1; D not certain. V lost 6 bases and J lost 6, with 12 bases in between. Per germline, CDR1 SEHNR and CDR2 FQNEAQ (reference sequence). The CDR3 sequence is 13 residues long. This CDR3 is CASRGFNLNEQFF. CDR3 DNA: TGTGCCAGCAGGGGGTTCAACCTCAATGAGCAGTTCTTC.

In its sample, this clonotype was seen a few times. V gene TRBV7-2 combines with J gene TRBJ2-1; 7 bases agree with TRBD2. The CDR3 loop spans 15 amino acids. Per the germline V gene, CDR1 is SGHTA and CDR2 is FQGNSA. Germline trimming cut 1 base from V and 7 bases from J; bases unmatched to any gene: 7. This CDR3 reads CASSLVAGVWNEQFF. CDR3 coding DNA: TGTGCCAGCAGCTTAGTGGCGGGGGTCTGGAATGAGCAGTTCTTC.

The table lists this clonotype with a few counts. The CDR3 here is CASSQGAQGTEAFF. CDR3 DNA sequence: TGCGCCAGCAGCCAGGGGGCGCAAGGCACTGAAGCTTTCTTT. The chain uses TRBV5-1 and TRBJ1-1; 8 bases agree with TRBD1. CDR3 size: 14 residues. Trimming cost V 4 bases and J 4 bases; bases outside gene matches: 6. In germline, CDR1 is SGHRS, CDR2 YFSETQ.

The chain carries TRBV6-5 and TRBJ2-7; a weak D match, TRBD1 (7 bases). CDR1 is MNHEY, CDR2 SVGAGI, per germline. This CDR3 region has 15 residues. V lost 4 bases, J lost 0 bases, and 13 bases lay in between. In DNA form, the CDR3 reads TGTGCCAGCAGTTCCCCCCAGGGGGGCTCCTACGAGCAGTACTTC. Translated, it gives CASSSPQGGSYEQYF.

This sequence joins TRBV5-1 and TRBJ1-4, with D unclear. CDR1 and CDR2 (germline): SGHRS, YFSETQ. V was clipped by 0 bases and J by 5 bases, with 8 bases between them. The CDR3 totals 14 residues. CDR3 protein: CASSLGNPNEKLFF. The DNA of the CDR3 is TGCGCCAGCAGCTTGGGCAATCCCAATGAAAAACTGTTTTTT.